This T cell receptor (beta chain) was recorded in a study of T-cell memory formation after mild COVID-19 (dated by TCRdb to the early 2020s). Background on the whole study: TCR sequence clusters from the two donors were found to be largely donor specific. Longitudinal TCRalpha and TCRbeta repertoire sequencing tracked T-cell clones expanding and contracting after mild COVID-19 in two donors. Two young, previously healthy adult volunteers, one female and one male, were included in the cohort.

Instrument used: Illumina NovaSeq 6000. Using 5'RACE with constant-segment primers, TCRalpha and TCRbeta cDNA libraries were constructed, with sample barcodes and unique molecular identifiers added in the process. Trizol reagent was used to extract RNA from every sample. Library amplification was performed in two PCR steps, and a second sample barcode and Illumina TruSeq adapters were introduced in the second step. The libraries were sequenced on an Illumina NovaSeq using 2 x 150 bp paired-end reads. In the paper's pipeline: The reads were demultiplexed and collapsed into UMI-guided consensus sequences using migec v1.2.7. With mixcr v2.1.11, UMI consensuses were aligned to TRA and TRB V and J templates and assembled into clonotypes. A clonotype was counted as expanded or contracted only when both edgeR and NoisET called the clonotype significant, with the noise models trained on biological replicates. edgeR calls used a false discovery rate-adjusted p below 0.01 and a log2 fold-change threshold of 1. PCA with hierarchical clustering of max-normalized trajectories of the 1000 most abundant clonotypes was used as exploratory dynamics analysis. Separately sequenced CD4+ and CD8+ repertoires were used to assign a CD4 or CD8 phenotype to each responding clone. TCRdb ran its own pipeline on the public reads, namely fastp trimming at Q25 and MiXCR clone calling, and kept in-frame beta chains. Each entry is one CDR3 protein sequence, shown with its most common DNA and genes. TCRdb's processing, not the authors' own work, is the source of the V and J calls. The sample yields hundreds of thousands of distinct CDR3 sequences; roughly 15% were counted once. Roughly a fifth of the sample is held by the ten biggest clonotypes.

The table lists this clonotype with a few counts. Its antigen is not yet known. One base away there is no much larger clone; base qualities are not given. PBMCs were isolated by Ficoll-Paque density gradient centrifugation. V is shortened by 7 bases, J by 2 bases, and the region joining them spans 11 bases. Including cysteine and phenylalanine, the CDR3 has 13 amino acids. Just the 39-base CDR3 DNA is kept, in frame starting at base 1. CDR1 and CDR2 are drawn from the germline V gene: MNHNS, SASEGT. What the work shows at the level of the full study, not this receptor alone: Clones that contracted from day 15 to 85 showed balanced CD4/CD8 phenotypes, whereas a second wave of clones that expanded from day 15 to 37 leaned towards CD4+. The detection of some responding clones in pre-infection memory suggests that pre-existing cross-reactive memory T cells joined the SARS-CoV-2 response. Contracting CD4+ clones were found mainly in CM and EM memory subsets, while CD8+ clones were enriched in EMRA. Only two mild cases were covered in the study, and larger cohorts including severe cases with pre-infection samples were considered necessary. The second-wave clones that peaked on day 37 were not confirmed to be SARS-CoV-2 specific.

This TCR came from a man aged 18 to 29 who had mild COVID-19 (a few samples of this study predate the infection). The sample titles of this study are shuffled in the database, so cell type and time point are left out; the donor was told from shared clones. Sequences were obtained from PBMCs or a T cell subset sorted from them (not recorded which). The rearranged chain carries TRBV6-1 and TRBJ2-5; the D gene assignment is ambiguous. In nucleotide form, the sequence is TGTGCCAGCAATTTCGGCAGGCAAGAGACCCAGTACTTC. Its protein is CASNFGRQETQYF.